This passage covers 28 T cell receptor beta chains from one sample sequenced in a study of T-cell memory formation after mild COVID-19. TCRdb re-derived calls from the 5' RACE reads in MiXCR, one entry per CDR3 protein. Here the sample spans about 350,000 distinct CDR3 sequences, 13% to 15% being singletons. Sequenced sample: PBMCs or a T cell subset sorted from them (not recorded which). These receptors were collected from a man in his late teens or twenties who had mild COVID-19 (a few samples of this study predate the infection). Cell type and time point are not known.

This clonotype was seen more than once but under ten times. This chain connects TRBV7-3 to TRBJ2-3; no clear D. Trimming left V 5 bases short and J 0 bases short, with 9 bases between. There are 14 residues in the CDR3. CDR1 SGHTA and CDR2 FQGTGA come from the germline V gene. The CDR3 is CASSLQHSTDTQYF. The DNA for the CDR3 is TGTGCCAGCAGCCTTCAGCATAGCACAGATACGCAGTATTTT.

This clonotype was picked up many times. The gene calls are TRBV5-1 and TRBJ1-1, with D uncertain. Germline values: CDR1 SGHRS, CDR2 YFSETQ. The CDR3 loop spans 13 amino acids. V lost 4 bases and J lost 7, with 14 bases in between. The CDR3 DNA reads TGCGCCAGCAGCCAACCGGGTTTCGATGAAGCTTTCTTT. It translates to CASSQPGFDEAFF.

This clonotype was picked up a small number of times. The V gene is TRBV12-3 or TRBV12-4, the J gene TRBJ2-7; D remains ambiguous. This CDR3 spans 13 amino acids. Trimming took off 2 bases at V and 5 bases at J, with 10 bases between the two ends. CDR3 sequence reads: CASSLSTIHEQYF. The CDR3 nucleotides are TGTGCCAGCAGTTTATCCACTATTCACGAGCAGTACTTC.

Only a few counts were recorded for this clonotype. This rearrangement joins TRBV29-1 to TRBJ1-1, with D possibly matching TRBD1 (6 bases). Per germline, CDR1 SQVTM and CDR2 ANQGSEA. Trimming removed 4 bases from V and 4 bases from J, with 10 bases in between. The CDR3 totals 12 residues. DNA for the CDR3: TGCAGCGTTGTTGAGGGGGGCACTGAAGCTTTCTTT. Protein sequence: CSVVEGGTEAFF.

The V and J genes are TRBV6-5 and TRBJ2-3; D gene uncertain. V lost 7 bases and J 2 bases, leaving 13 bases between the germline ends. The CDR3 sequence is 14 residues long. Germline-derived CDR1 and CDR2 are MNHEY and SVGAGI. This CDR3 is CASIALRVTDTQYF. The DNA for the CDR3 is TGTGCCAGCATCGCGTTACGGGTCACAGATACGCAGTATTTT.

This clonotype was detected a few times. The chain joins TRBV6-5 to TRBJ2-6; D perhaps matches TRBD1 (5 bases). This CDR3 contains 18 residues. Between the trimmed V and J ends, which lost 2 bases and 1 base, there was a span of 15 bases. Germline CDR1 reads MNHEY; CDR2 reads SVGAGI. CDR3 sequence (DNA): TGTGCCAGCAGTTACAAGGCGCCCCAGGGATCTGGGGCCAACGTCCTGACTTTC. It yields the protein CASSYKAPQGSGANVLTF.

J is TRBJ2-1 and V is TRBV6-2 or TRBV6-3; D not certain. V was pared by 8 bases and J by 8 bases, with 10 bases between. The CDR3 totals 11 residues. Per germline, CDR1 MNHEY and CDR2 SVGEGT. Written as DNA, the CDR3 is TGTGCCAGCGGGGTGTACCATGAGCAGTTCTTC. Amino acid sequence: CASGVYHEQFF.

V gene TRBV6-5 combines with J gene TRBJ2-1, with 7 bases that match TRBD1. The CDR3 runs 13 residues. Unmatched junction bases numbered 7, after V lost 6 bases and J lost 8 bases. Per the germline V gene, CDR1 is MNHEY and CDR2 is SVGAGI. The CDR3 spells CASRKTGTDEQFF. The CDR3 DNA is TGTGCCAGCAGAAAGACAGGGACCGATGAGCAGTTCTTC.

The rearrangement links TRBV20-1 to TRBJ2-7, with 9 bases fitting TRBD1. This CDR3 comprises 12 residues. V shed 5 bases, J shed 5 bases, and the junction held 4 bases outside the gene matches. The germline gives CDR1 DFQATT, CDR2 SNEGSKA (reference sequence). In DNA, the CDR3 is TGCAGTGCTCGGGACAGGGTCAACGAGCAGTACTTC. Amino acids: CSARDRVNEQYF.

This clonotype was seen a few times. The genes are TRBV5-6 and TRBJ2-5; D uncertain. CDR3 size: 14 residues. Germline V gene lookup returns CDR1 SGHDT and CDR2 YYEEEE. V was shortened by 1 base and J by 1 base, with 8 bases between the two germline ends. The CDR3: CASSLRWFQETQYF. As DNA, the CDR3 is TGTGCCAGCAGCTTGAGGTGGTTCCAAGAGACCCAGTACTTC.

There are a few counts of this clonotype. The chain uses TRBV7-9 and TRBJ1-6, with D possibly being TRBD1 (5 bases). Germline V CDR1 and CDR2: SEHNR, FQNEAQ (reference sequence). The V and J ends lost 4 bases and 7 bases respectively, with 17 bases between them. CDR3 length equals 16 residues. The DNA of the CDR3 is TGTGCCAGCAGCTATCTCGGACAAGCAACGAATTCACCCCTCCACTTT. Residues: CASSYLGQATNSPLHF. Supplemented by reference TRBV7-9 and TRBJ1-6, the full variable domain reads DTGVSQNPRHKITKRGQNVTFRCDPISEHNRLYWYRQTLGQGPEFLTYFQNEAQLEKSRLLSDRFSAERPKGSFSTLEIQRTEQGDSAMYLCASSYLGQATNSPLHFGNGTRLTVT.

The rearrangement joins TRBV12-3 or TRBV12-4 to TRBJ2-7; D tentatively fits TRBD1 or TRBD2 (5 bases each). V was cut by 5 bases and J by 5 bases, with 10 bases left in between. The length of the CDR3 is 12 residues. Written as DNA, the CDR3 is TGTGCCAGCAGTCCTCAGGGAGACGAGCAGTACTTC. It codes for CASSPQGDEQYF.

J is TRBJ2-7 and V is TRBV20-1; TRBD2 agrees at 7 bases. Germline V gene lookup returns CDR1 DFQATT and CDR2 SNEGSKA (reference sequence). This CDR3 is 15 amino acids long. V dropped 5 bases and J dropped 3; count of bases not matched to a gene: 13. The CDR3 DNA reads TGCAGTGCTCCAGAGTTAGGACTAGACAACTACGAGCAGTACTTC. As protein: CSAPELGLDNYEQYF.

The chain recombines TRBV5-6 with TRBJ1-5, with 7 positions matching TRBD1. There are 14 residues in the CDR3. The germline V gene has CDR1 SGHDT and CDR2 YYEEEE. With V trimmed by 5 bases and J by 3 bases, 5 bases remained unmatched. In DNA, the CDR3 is TGTGCCAGCAGTATGACAGGGCCCAATCAGCCCCAGCATTTT. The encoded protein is CASSMTGPNQPQHF.

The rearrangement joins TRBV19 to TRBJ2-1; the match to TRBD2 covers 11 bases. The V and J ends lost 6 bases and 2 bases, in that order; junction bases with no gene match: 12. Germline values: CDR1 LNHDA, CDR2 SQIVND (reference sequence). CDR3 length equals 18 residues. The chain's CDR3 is CASSITDSGGATYNEQFF. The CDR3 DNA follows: TGTGCCAGTAGCATAACAGATAGCGGGGGGGCAACCTACAATGAGCAGTTCTTC.

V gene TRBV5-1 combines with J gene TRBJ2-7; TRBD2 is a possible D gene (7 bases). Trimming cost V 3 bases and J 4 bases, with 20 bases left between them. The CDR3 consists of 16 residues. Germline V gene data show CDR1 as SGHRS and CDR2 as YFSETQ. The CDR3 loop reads CASSWGYGGHVYEQYF. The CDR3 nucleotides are TGCGCCAGCAGCTGGGGTTACGGGGGGCATGTTTACGAGCAGTACTTC. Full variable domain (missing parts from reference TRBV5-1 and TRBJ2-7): KAGVTQTPRYLIKTRGQQVTLSCSPISGHRSVSWYQQTPGQGLQFLFEYFSETQRNKGNFPGRFSGRQFSNSRSEMNVSTLELGDSALYLCASSWGYGGHVYEQYFGPGTRLTVT.

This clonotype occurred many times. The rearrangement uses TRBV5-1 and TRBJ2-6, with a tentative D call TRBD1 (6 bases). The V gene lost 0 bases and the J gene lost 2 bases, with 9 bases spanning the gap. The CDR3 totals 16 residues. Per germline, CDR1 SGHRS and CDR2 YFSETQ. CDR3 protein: CASSLGTAPGANVLTF. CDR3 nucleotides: TGCGCCAGCAGCTTGGGGACAGCTCCTGGGGCCAACGTCCTGACTTTC.

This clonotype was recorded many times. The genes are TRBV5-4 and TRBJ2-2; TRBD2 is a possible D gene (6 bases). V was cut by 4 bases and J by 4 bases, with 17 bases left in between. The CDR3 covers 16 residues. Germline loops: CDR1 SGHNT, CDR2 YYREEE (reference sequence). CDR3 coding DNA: TGTGCCAGCAGCACCAAGAGTAGCGGAAGCACCGGGGAGCTGTTTTTT. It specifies CASSTKSSGSTGELFF.

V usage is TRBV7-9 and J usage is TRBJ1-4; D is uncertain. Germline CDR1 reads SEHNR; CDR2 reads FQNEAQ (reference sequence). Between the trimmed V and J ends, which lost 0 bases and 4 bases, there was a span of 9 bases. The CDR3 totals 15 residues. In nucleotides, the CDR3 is TGTGCCAGCAGCTTAGCGTTAGAGAATAATGAAAAACTGTTTTTT. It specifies CASSLALENNEKLFF.

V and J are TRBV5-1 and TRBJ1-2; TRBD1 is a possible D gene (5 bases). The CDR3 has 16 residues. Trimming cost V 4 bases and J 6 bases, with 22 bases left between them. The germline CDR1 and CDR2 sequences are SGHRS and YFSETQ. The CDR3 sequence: CASSPAGREILDGYTF. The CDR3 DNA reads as TGCGCCAGCAGCCCAGCGGGCAGGGAGATTTTAGATGGCTACACCTTC.

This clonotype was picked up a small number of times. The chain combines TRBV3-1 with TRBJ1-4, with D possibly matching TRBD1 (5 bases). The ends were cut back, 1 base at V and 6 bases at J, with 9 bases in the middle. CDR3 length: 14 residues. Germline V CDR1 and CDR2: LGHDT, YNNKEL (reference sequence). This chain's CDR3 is CASSQAGLHEKLFF. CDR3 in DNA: TGTGCCAGCAGCCAAGCAGGGCTGCATGAAAAACTGTTTTTT.

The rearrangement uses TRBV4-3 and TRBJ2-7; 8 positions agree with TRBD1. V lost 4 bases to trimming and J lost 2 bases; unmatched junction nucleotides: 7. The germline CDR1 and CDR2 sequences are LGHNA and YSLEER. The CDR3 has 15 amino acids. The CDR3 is CASSPTGDRTYEQYF. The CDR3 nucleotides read TGCGCCAGCAGCCCGACAGGGGATAGAACCTACGAGCAGTACTTC.

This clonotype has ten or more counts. As DNA, the CDR3 is TGTGCCAGCAGCCAGGACCTACATAGCGGGGGAGAAAGCATTCAGTACTTC. This gives the protein CASSQDLHSGGESIQYF. This sequence joins TRBV4-2 and TRBJ2-4; 9 nucleotides agree with TRBD2. The junction had 15 bases not matched to a gene; V was cut back by 3 bases and J by 9 bases. From germline, CDR1 is LGHNA and CDR2 YNFKEQ. The CDR3 is 17 residues long.

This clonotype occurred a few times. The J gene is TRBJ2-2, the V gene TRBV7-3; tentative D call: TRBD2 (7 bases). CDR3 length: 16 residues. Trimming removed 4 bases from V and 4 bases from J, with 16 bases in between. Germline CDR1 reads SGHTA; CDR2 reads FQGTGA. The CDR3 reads CASSSGRGAGTGELFF. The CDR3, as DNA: TGTGCCAGCAGCTCCGGTCGGGGGGCGGGCACCGGGGAGCTGTTTTTT.

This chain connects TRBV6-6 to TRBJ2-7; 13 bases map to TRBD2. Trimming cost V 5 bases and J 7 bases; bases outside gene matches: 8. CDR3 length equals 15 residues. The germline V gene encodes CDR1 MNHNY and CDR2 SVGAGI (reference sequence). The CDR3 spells CASSAWTSGGEEQYF. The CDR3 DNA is TGTGCCAGCAGTGCCTGGACTAGCGGGGGTGAAGAGCAGTACTTC.

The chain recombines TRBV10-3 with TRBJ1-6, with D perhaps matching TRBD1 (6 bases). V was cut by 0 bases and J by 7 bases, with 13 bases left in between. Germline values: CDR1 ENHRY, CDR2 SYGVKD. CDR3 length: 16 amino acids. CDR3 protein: CAISESRQDSNSPLHF. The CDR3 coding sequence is TGTGCCATCAGTGAGTCGAGACAGGATAGCAATTCACCCCTCCACTTT.

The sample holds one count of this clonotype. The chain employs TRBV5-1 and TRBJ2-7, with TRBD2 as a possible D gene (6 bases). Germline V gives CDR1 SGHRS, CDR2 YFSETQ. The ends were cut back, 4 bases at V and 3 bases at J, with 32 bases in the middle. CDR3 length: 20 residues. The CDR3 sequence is CASSRRGSGTRRGWGYEQYF. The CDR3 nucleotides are TGCGCCAGCAGCCGCCGGGGGTCCGGGACGCGCCGCGGGTGGGGCTACGAGCAGTACTTC.

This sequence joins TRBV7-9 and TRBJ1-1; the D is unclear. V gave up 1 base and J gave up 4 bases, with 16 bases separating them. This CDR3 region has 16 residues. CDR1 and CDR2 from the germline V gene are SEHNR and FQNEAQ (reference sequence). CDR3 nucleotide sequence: TGTGCCAGCAGCTTAGTTCATAGGGCAGCGGGCACTGAAGCTTTCTTT. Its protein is CASSLVHRAAGTEAFF.